By proportion, the clone carrying this TCR beta chain is large. Its antigen is unknown. Unique molecular identifiers were attached to individual cDNA molecules. TCRdb itself ran the 5' RACE reads through MiXCR, one entry per CDR3 protein. The sample shows about 11,000 distinct CDR3 sequences, 4.8% of them seen only once. The sample comes from a study of early T cells in non-severe SARS-CoV-2 infection. In the study overall: The chains were unpaired, and the sequenced material was bulk RNA from unsorted whole blood. Findings of the study overall: CD4 and private specificities were missed by VDJdb matching, which favored anti-spike CD8 responses.

The CDR3 contains 13 residues. Deletions cut 5 bases from V and 6 bases from J, with 11 bases between. The V gene's germline CDR1 is LNHDA and CDR2 SQIVND (reference sequence). The rearrangement links TRBV19 to TRBJ1-3; D is unclear. The sequence came from an adult who was a healthcare worker with PCR-confirmed SARS-CoV-2 infection or an uninfected control (not recorded which). Input material: whole blood. CDR3 in amino acids: CASSGPSENTIYF. CDR3 in DNA: TGTGCCAGTAGTGGGCCGAGCGAAAACACCATATATTTT.